This T cell receptor beta chain was profiled in a study of cytomegalovirus exposure and HLA in healthy donors. General study results and limits: What a later analysis reportedly showed was that an Asian-associated ancestry cluster had fewer N-insertions than the roughly 670-donor mean.

Amplification used 60 Vbeta primers and 13 Jbeta primers. Produced via immunoSEQ multiplex PCR; TCRdb's table is partial and in-frame only. The table has approximately 120,000 clones, over 75% seen once; the top ten hold approximately 11%. Of note for this clone: Its matching antigen is unknown.

After removal of 4 bases from V and 4 bases from J, the junction contained 11 bases not matched to a gene. Germline values: CDR1 SGHRS, CDR2 YFSETQ. The CDR3 contains 17 residues. The TCR was taken from a middle-aged man in good health and CMV-seropositive. Sequenced sample: PBMCs. The chain carries TRBV5-1 and TRBJ2-5, with 12 bases that match TRBD2. In DNA, the CDR3 is TGCGCCAGCAGCCTACGCTCTAGCGGGGGGGCTGGAGAGACCCAGTACTTC. Translated, it gives CASSLRSSGGAGETQYF. Together with reference TRBV5-1 and TRBJ2-5, the CDR3 gives the full variable domain: KAGVTQTPRYLIKTRGQQVTLSCSPISGHRSVSWYQQTPGQGLQFLFEYFSETQRNKGNFPGRFSGRQFSNSRSEMNVSTLELGDSALYLCASSLRSSGGAGETQYFGPGTRLLVL.